These 5 T cell receptor beta chains share one sample of origin, sequenced in a study of T cell changes during pregnancy in multiple sclerosis. Assay used: immunoSEQ multiplex PCR; TCRdb lists only in-frame clones, some missing. The repertoire holds under 75,000 clones, with 80% to 95% as singletons. The starting material was peripheral blood, obtained in the third trimester of pregnancy. The receptor set was obtained from a female donor in good health, enrolled as a control in a pregnancy study.

The chain employs TRBV28 and TRBJ2-1, with D tentatively TRBD1 (5 bases). The CDR3 is made up of 13 amino acids. Germline CDR1 is MDHEN and CDR2 is SYDVKM. Trimming left V 2 bases short and J 4 bases short, with 6 bases between. As DNA, the CDR3 is TGTGCCAGCAGTTTAAGACAGTACAATGAGCAGTTCTTC. Protein: CASSLRQYNEQFF.

The chain combines TRBV21-1 with TRBJ1-1; TRBD1, the table's D call, was not compared with the DNA. TRBV21-1 is described as a pseudogene. The CDR3 runs 17 residues. CDR3 loop: CASSTRFIFGRREEAFF. CDR3 nucleotide sequence: TGTGCCAGCAGCACGCGGTTCATCTTCGGGCGCAGGGAAGAAGCTTTCTTT.

The chain joins TRBV6-4 to TRBJ2-1; 9 bases map to TRBD2. Looked up from germline, CDR1 is MRHNA and CDR2 is SNTAGT. J gave up 6 bases and V 1 base, and 13 bases lay outside the gene matches. The CDR3 runs 18 residues. In nucleotides, the CDR3 is TGTGCCAGCAGTGACTGGTGGATCACGCGGGGGGGCCCCAATGAGCAGTTCTTC. Residues: CASSDWWITRGGPNEQFF.

The rearrangement joins TRBV9 to TRBJ2-1; D call uncertain. CDR3 length: 13 amino acids. Germline V CDR1 and CDR2: SGDLS, YYNGEE. V was trimmed by 3 bases and J by 6 bases, leaving 10 bases between them. The CDR3 spells CASSAALGNEQFF. CDR3 bases: TGTGCCAGCAGCGCCGCCCTCGGCAATGAGCAGTTCTTC.

DNA for the CDR3: TGTGCCACCGTAGCGGGACTTATTTACAATGAGCAGTTCTTC. It translates to CATVAGLIYNEQFF. The chain combines TRBV10-3 with TRBJ2-1, with 8 bases identical to TRBD2. With 10 bases clipped from V and 4 bases from J, the junction kept 9 bases outside the gene matches. Germline V gene data show CDR1 as ENHRY and CDR2 as SYGVKD. This CDR3 is built from 14 residues.